One and the same sample provided the 12 T cell receptor beta chains below, sequenced in a study of T cells after yellow fever vaccination. TCRdb fed the 5' RACE reads into MiXCR, producing one record per CDR3 protein. This table has 250,000 to 300,000 distinct CDR3 sequences, about 5.2% appearing once. Specimen: CD4+ T cells sorted from PBMCs, collected on the day of the yellow fever booster vaccination. The receptors derive from a man in his late teens or twenties who received the YFV17D yellow fever vaccine.

This clonotype was picked up many times. The chain employs TRBV7-2 and TRBJ2-5; tentative D call: TRBD1 (7 bases). With 5 bases removed from V and 5 bases from J, the gap between germline ends came to 15 bases. CDR1 SGHTA and CDR2 FQGNSA come from the germline V gene. This CDR3 is 14 amino acids long. CDR3 in DNA: TGTGCCAGCAGCGAAAACAGGGGAGGCGAGACCCAGTACTTC. Residues: CASSENRGGETQYF.

This clonotype was detected a few times. This sequence joins TRBV2 and TRBJ2-5; maybe TRBD2 (6 bases). V lost 6 bases, J lost 7 bases, and 18 bases lay in between. Germline V gene data show CDR1 as SNHLY and CDR2 as FYNNEI. This CDR3 is built from 14 residues. The CDR3 DNA sequence: TGTGCCAGCAGGACCGGGACTGCCCTCGCGACCCAGTACTTC. It specifies CASRTGTALATQYF.

The chain couples TRBV29-1 to TRBJ1-4; 7 bases are a match to TRBD1. Trimming removed 4 bases from V and 4 bases from J; junction bases left unmatched: 6. This CDR3 has 14 amino acids. Per the germline V gene, CDR1 is SQVTM and CDR2 is ANQGSEA. CDR3 amino acids: CSVGIDRVNEKLFF. CDR3 sequence (DNA): TGCAGCGTTGGAATCGACAGGGTTAATGAAAAACTGTTTTTT. Looking up the rest from reference TRBV29-1 and TRBJ1-4 gives the full variable domain: SAVISQKPSRDICQRGTSLTIQCQVDSQVTMMFWYRQQPGQSLTLIATANQGSEATYESGFVIDKFPISRPNLTFSTLTVSNMSPEDSSIYLCSVGIDRVNEKLFFGSGTQLSVL.

The V gene is TRBV11-2, the J gene TRBJ2-3; possible D gene TRBD1, 6 bases. Trimming shortened V by 0 bases and J by 3 bases, and 13 bases separated the two germline ends. Germline V gene lookup returns CDR1 SGHAT and CDR2 FQNNGV. The CDR3 length is 16 residues. The CDR3 is CASSLDQGMGTDTQYF. The CDR3 DNA follows: TGTGCCAGCAGCTTAGATCAGGGGATGGGGACAGATACGCAGTATTTT.

The CDR3 nucleotides are TGTGCCTGGACAGTTGTCAATGAGCAGTTCTTC. Protein: CAWTVVNEQFF. The genes are TRBV30 and TRBJ2-1; D not certain. Trimming left V 4 bases short and J 6 bases short, with 7 bases between. This CDR3 comprises 11 residues. CDR1 and CDR2 from the germline V gene are GTSNPN and SVGIG (reference sequence).

This clonotype has a handful of counts. J is TRBJ2-6 and V is TRBV23-1; D tentatively fits TRBD1 or TRBD2 (5 bases each). TRBV23-1 is sorted into the ORF group, with uncertain function. The CDR3 contains 14 residues. V shed 4 bases and J shed 4 bases, with 8 bases lying between them. Here the CDR3 reads CASSPGTGANVLTF. The CDR3 coding sequence is TGCGCCAGCAGTCCAGGGACCGGGGCCAACGTCCTGACTTTC.

CDR3 sequence: CASTRGGHITGELFF. In nucleotides, the CDR3 is TGCGCCAGCACCAGAGGGGGACACATCACCGGGGAGCTGTTTTTT. The gene calls are TRBV5-1 and TRBJ2-2; tentative D call: TRBD1 (6 bases). The length of the CDR3 is 15 residues. Germline values: CDR1 SGHRS, CDR2 YFSETQ. The V gene lost 6 bases and the J gene lost 4 bases, with 16 bases spanning the gap.

The chain couples TRBV7-9 to TRBJ1-2; possible D gene TRBD1, 5 bases. CDR3 length equals 20 residues. V was pared by 5 bases and J by 12 bases, with 40 bases between. Looked up from germline, CDR1 is SEHNR and CDR2 is FQNEAQ (reference sequence). As DNA, the CDR3 is TGTGCCAGCAGCCGGAATCAGAGACAGCAGAGACCCCCCTATGGCTACGCGGACACCTTC. Amino acids: CASSRNQRQQRPPYGYADTF.

The rearrangement joins TRBV18 to TRBJ2-2; D is unresolved. Between the trimmed V and J ends, which lost 3 bases and 3 bases, there was a span of 8 bases. This CDR3 is 14 amino acids long. From germline, CDR1 is KGHSH and CDR2 LQKENI. CDR3 sequence (DNA): TGTGCCAGCTCACCGATCAGAGACACCGGGGAGCTGTTTTTT. Its translation: CASSPIRDTGELFF. The variable domain in full, with the rest retrieved from reference TRBV18 and TRBJ2-2, is NAGVMQNPRHLVRRRGQEARLRCSPMKGHSHVYWYRQLPEEGLKFMVYLQKENIIDESGMPKERFSAEFPKEGPSILRIQQVVRGDSAAYFCASSPIRDTGELFFGEGSRLTVL.

There are many counts of this clonotype. V gene TRBV20-1 combines with J gene TRBJ1-5; D is perhaps TRBD1 (5 bases). V was shortened by 1 base and J by 5 bases, with 18 bases between the two germline ends. CDR1 and CDR2 from the germline V gene are DFQATT and SNEGSKA (reference sequence). There are 16 residues in the CDR3. CDR3 sequence: CSARVPRGLEDQPQHF. Here the CDR3 DNA reads TGCAGTGCTAGAGTTCCACGGGGCCTTGAGGATCAGCCCCAGCATTTT.

The chain is built from TRBV30 and TRBJ1-5; D gene ambiguous. CDR1 is GTSNPN and CDR2 is SVGIG in the germline V gene (reference sequence). CDR3 length equals 13 residues. V was cut by 3 bases and J by 2 bases, with 8 bases left in between. This chain's CDR3 is CAWSQAGNQPQHF. The DNA of the CDR3 is TGTGCCTGGAGCCAGGCGGGCAATCAGCCCCAGCATTTT.

This clonotype was observed at least ten times. J is TRBJ1-3 and V is TRBV7-2; 7 bases line up with TRBD1. J lost 3 bases, V lost 5 bases, and 4 bases had no gene match. The CDR3 covers 14 residues. Germline CDR1 is SGHTA and CDR2 is FQGNSA. For the CDR3, the DNA is TGTGCCAGCAGCATCACAGGGGATGGAAACACCATATATTTT. The encoded protein is CASSITGDGNTIYF.